These 22 T cell receptor beta chains came from one sample sequenced in a study of OX40 agonist ivuxolimab in advanced cancers. TCRdb's copy holds only in-frame clones and misses some; the assay was immunoSEQ multiplex PCR. In the table there are some 17,000 clones, about four fifths of which are singletons. This sample comprised CD4+ or CD8+ T cells sorted from blood, obtained in a trial of the OX40 agonist ivuxolimab. These receptors were taken from an adult with an advanced solid tumor such as melanoma, head and neck, liver or kidney cancer.

This chain connects TRBV4-1 to TRBJ2-1, with unresolved D. The germline V and J ends were trimmed by 4 bases and 9 bases, with 16 bases remaining between them. The CDR3 totals 14 residues. CDR1 and CDR2 from the germline V gene are MGHRA and YSYEKL. The CDR3 nucleotides are TGCGCCAGCAGCCCGGCGGTTGCGGCGGTTGAGCAGTTCTTC. Translated, it gives CASSPAVAAVEQFF.

This chain joins TRBV27 and TRBJ2-7; perhaps TRBD1 as D (5 bases). This CDR3 comprises 14 residues. CDR1 MNHEY and CDR2 SMNVEV come from the germline V gene (reference sequence). V was trimmed by 4 bases and J by 2 bases, leaving 12 bases between them. The CDR3 DNA follows: TGTGCCAGCAGTTGGCAGGCAGGGACCTACGAGCAGTACTTC. As protein: CASSWQAGTYEQYF.

Only a few counts were recorded for this clone. The chain carries TRBV5-6 and TRBJ2-3, with D unresolved. Trimming stripped 2 bases from V and 8 bases from J, with 6 bases between. There are 11 residues in the CDR3. Germline V lookup: CDR1 SGHDT, CDR2 YYEEEE. CDR3 sequence: CASSFAITQYF. CDR3 bases: TGTGCCAGCAGCTTTGCCATTACGCAGTATTTT. Full variable domain (outside the CDR3, taken from reference TRBV5-6 and TRBJ2-3): DAGVTQSPTHLIKTRGQQVTLRCSPKSGHDTVSWYQQALGQGPQFIFQYYEEEERQRGNFPDRFSGHQFPNYSSELNVNALLLGDSALYLCASSFAITQYFGPGTRLTVL.

The chain links TRBV25-1 to TRBJ1-1, with a possible D match to TRBD1 (6 bases). The ends were cut back, 3 bases at V and 4 bases at J, with 12 bases in the middle. The CDR3 has 14 residues. The V gene's germline CDR1 is MGHDK and CDR2 SYGVNS. The chain's CDR3 is CASSDGQRSTEAFF. CDR3 coding DNA: TGTGCCAGCAGTGACGGACAGAGAAGCACTGAAGCTTTCTTT.

In its sample, this clone was seen once. Additional DNA sequences in this sample encode the identical CDR3. The CDR3 here is CASSSGSSYNEQFF. DNA of the CDR3: TGTGCCAGTAGCTCAGGGTCCTCCTACAATGAGCAGTTCTTC. This sequence joins TRBV27 and TRBJ2-1; D might be TRBD1 (5 bases). V lost 9 bases and J 0 bases, leaving 12 bases between the germline ends. CDR1 and CDR2 from the germline V gene are MNHEY and SMNVEV (reference sequence). This CDR3 is 14 amino acids long.

V and J are TRBV12-5 and TRBJ2-1; tentatively, D is TRBD1 or TRBD2 (6 bases each). CDR1 and CDR2 (germline): LGHNT, FRNRAP. CDR3 length equals 14 residues. The V and J ends lost 6 bases and 13 bases respectively, with 22 bases between them. In DNA form, the CDR3 reads TGTGCTAGTGGCCAGGGCCCGGGGGCGACGGGCCAGTTCTTC. It encodes CASGQGPGATGQFF.

The chain employs TRBV6-1 and TRBJ2-3; 10 bases match TRBD2. The germline CDR1 and CDR2 sequences are MNHNS and SASEGT. This CDR3 is 15 amino acids long. Trimming at V came to 6 bases and at J to 2 bases, leaving 5 bases not matched to a gene. CDR3 sequence (DNA): TGTGCCAGCAGCACCCTAGCGGGGGCCACAGATACGCAGTATTTT. Its protein is CASSTLAGATDTQYF.

The chain carries TRBV2 and TRBJ2-7, with D possibly matching TRBD1 (5 bases). CDR1 is SNHLY and CDR2 is FYNNEI in the germline V gene. The CDR3 is 16 residues long. Deletions cut 6 bases from V and 0 bases from J, with 18 bases between. CDR3 residues: CASSQLDSESSYEQYF. The DNA of the CDR3 is TGTGCCAGCAGCCAACTCGACAGTGAAAGCTCCTACGAGCAGTACTTC.

CDR3 sequence reads: CASSLGYGETEAFF. In nucleotides, the CDR3 is TGTGCCAGCAGTTTGGGTTACGGGGAGACTGAAGCTTTCTTT. This chain uses TRBV27 with TRBJ1-1; D is unresolved. The V gene lost 3 bases and the J gene lost 5 bases, with 13 bases spanning the gap. CDR1 is MNHEY and CDR2 is SMNVEV in the germline V gene (reference sequence). There are 14 residues in the CDR3.

This clone has a single count. The V call is TRBV10-2, the J call TRBJ2-1; perhaps TRBD1 as D (6 bases). The V gene lost 5 bases and the J gene lost 3 bases, with 11 bases spanning the gap. From germline, CDR1 is WSHSY and CDR2 SAAADI. This CDR3 has 14 amino acids. The CDR3, as DNA: TGCGCCAGCAGTCCCGGACAGAACTACAATGAGCAGTTCTTC. Its translation is CASSPGQNYNEQFF.

The chain carries TRBV2 and TRBJ1-1; D gene unclear. The V gene lost 1 base and the J gene lost 0 bases, with 6 bases spanning the gap. CDR1 is SNHLY and CDR2 is FYNNEI in the germline V gene. This CDR3 region has 14 residues. The CDR3 loop is CASSEVAMNTEAFF. CDR3 nucleotides: TGTGCCAGCAGTGAAGTGGCCATGAACACTGAAGCTTTCTTT.

The chain joins TRBV9 to TRBJ1-2; a weak D match, TRBD1 (6 bases). Per the germline V gene, CDR1 is SGDLS and CDR2 is YYNGEE. V shed 0 bases and J shed 3 bases, with 12 bases lying between them. The CDR3 totals 15 residues. The CDR3 DNA reads as TGTGCCAGCAGCGTAGGTAGGGGGGCGGACTATGGCTACACCTTC. Its protein product is CASSVGRGADYGYTF.

This rearrangement joins TRBV6-5 to TRBJ2-7; 11 nucleotides line up with TRBD2. CDR3 size: 15 residues. Trimming took 6 bases from V and 1 from J; bases not matched to a gene: 5. The V gene's germline CDR1 is MNHEY and CDR2 SVGAGI. CDR3: CASSNIAGGSYEQYF. DNA of the CDR3: TGTGCCAGCAGCAACATAGCGGGAGGGTCCTACGAGCAGTACTTC.

This chain connects TRBV28 to TRBJ1-1; a weak D match, TRBD1 (6 bases). Germline V CDR1 and CDR2: MDHEN, SYDVKM. CDR3 length: 16 residues. The V and J ends lost 7 bases and 0 bases respectively, with 18 bases between them. In nucleotides, the CDR3 is TGTGCCAGCACTTCACCAGAGGGGGAGCTGAACACTGAAGCTTTCTTT. It codes for CASTSPEGELNTEAFF. Full variable domain (outside the CDR3, taken from reference TRBV28 and TRBJ1-1): DVKVTQSSRYLVKRTGEKVFLECVQDMDHENMFWYRQDPGLGLRLIYFSYDVKMKEKGDIPEGYSVSREKKERFSLILESASTNQTSMYLCASTSPEGELNTEAFFGQGTRLTVV.

The rearrangement links TRBV7-9 to TRBJ2-7; 9 bases align to TRBD2. The CDR3 runs 14 residues. The germline gives CDR1 SEHNR, CDR2 FQNEAQ (reference sequence). V was clipped by 6 bases and J by 5 bases; unmatched bases: 8. CDR3 residues: CASSFPAGGNEQYF. In DNA form, the CDR3 reads TGTGCCAGCAGTTTTCCAGCGGGAGGCAACGAGCAGTACTTC. The full variable domain, in which reference TRBV7-9 and TRBJ2-7 provide the parts outside the CDR3, is DTGVSQNPRHKITKRGQNVTFRCDPISEHNRLYWYRQTLGQGPEFLTYFQNEAQLEKSRLLSDRFSAERPKGSFSTLEIQRTEQGDSAMYLCASSFPAGGNEQYFGPGTRLTVT.

The chain uses TRBV4-1 and TRBJ2-1; 12 bases align to TRBD2. The V segment lost 3 bases and the J segment 0 bases; nucleotides outside the gene matches: 0. Germline CDR1 MGHRA, CDR2 YSYEKL. CDR3 length: 16 amino acids. The CDR3: CASSQGLAGSYNEQFF. Written as DNA, the CDR3 is TGCGCCAGCAGCCAGGGACTAGCGGGCTCCTACAATGAGCAGTTCTTC.

The chain carries TRBV27 and TRBJ1-5; possibly TRBD1 for D (6 bases). V was clipped by 5 bases and J by 1 base, with 12 bases between them. The CDR3 length is 15 residues. Germline V CDR1 and CDR2: MNHEY, SMNVEV (reference sequence). The CDR3 nucleotides read TGTGCCAGCAGTGGCGGGACACCGAGCAATCAGCCCCAGCATTTT. It translates to CASSGGTPSNQPQHF.

The chain links TRBV10-3 to TRBJ2-1; no reliable D call. Trimming took 3 bases from V and 12 from J, leaving 12 bases between them. Germline-derived CDR1 and CDR2 are ENHRY and SYGVKD. The CDR3 has 12 residues. The CDR3 coding sequence is TGTGCCATCAGTGACCCAGGAGTTGGGCAGTTCTTC. It codes for CAISDPGVGQFF.

The chain uses TRBV5-1 and TRBJ2-7, with 7 bases lining up with TRBD2. V lost 0 bases, J lost 2 bases, and 2 bases stayed unmatched. Germline V gives CDR1 SGHRS, CDR2 YFSETQ. This CDR3 contains 14 residues. The chain's CDR3 is CASSLAGTTYEQYF. The CDR3, as DNA: TGCGCCAGCAGCTTGGCCGGGACTACCTACGAGCAGTACTTC.

The rearrangement joins TRBV10-3 to TRBJ1-2; D gene ambiguous. The CDR3 extends over 13 amino acids. Germline CDR1 and CDR2: ENHRY and SYGVKD. V was pared by 8 bases and J by 8 bases, with 18 bases between. The CDR3 loop reads CAIPNLEGFGYTF. The DNA of the CDR3 is TGTGCCATCCCCAATCTGGAAGGGTTCGGCTACACCTTC.

V and J are TRBV7-6 and TRBJ2-2; 7 positions agree with TRBD1. The V and J ends lost 1 base and 1 base, in that order; junction bases with no gene match: 12. In germline, CDR1 is SGHVS, CDR2 FNYEAQ. The CDR3 spans 19 residues. In nucleotides, the CDR3 is TGTGCCAGCAGCTTAGTCAGATTTATAGGACAGGTGAACACCGGGGAGCTGTTTTTT. Protein product: CASSLVRFIGQVNTGELFF.

The chain links TRBV5-4 to TRBJ2-7, with TRBD2 as a possible D gene (6 bases). This CDR3 comprises 15 residues. V gave up 4 bases and J gave up 7 bases, with 21 bases separating them. Germline CDR1 is SGHNT and CDR2 is YYREEE (reference sequence). The DNA for the CDR3 is TGTGCCAGCAGCCCACGCCGGACTGGGGGGTTGGAGCAGTACTTC. This translates into CASSPRRTGGLEQYF.